A selection of T cell receptor beta chains follows, all from one sample in a study of graft-versus-host responses after intestinal transplantation. Data came from immunoSEQ multiplex PCR; TCRdb stores just in-frame clones and leaves some out. The sample lists around 18,000 clones; over 75% were seen once. The sequences come from PBMCs, collected 14 days after transplant. The source is a human patient who received an intestinal transplant, so some T cells may come from the graft donor. Each CDR3 is given with its conserved first and last residue. Fields, in order: J gene, D gene, clone size, V gene, CDR3 protein, CDR3 DNA. A D gene is named only where the DNA matches it firmly. The listing skips clone size in some rows; elsewhere it reads once, few, many or a size class.

J: TRBJ2-7; D: TRBD1; size: few; V: TRBV27; CDR3: CASSPTGGYEQYF; DNA: TGTGCCAGCAGTCCAACAGGGGGCTACGAGCAGTACTTC
J: TRBJ2-5; D: TRBD2; size: -; V: TRBV9; CDR3: CASSVGLAGAGETQYF; DNA: TGTGCCAGCAGCGTAGGCCTAGCGGGAGCTGGGGAGACCCAGTACTTC
J: TRBJ2-7; D: -; size: few; V: TRBV5-4; CDR3: CASSPQDGLGYEQYF; DNA: TGTGCCAGCAGCCCTCAAGATGGGCTGGGCTACGAGCAGTACTTC
J: TRBJ2-3; D: TRBD1; size: -; V: TRBV6-1; CDR3: CASSVGTGTADTQYF; DNA: TGTGCCAGCAGTGTCGGGACAGGGACCGCAGATACGCAGTATTTT
J: TRBJ1-5; D: -; size: once; V: TRBV2; CDR3: CASSEVFRAGEPQHF; DNA: TGTGCCAGCAGTGAAGTGTTCCGGGCAGGAGAGCCCCAGCATTTT
J: TRBJ2-7; D: -; size: few; V: TRBV6-5; CDR3: CASSYYALSYEQYF; DNA: TGTGCCAGCAGTTACTACGCCCTCTCCTACGAGCAGTACTTC
J: TRBJ2-3; D: TRBD2; size: -; V: TRBV5-1; CDR3: CASSETSGSPPDTQYF; DNA: TGCGCCAGCAGCGAGACTAGCGGGAGCCCCCCAGATACGCAGTATTTT
J: TRBJ2-5; D: -; size: -; V: TRBV25-1; CDR3: CASSNDPGHQETQYF; DNA: TGTGCCAGCAGCAACGACCCGGGACACCAAGAGACCCAGTACTTC
J: TRBJ2-7; D: -; size: -; V: TRBV30; CDR3: CAWSVSYEQYF; DNA: TGTGCCTGGAGTGTATCCTACGAGCAGTACTTC
J: TRBJ2-7; D: -; size: once; V: TRBV20-1; CDR3: CSGRGGYEQYF; DNA: TGCAGTGGGAGGGGCGGGTACGAGCAGTACTTC
J: TRBJ1-3; D: -; size: -; V: TRBV28; CDR3: CASSFRGSGNTIYF; DNA: TGTGCCAGCAGTTTCAGGGGCTCTGGAAACACCATATATTTT
J: TRBJ2-3; D: -; size: -; V: TRBV5-1; CDR3: CASRSPSTDTQYF; DNA: TGCGCCAGCAGGTCGCCGAGCACAGATACGCAGTATTTT
J: TRBJ2-7; D: -; size: -; V: TRBV11-2; CDR3: CASTRGYEQYF; DNA: TGTGCCAGCACCCGGGGGTACGAGCAGTACTTC
J: TRBJ2-7; D: TRBD1; size: -; V: TRBV6-4; CDR3: CASCGLGTEAYEQYF; DNA: TGTGCCAGCTGTGGACTCGGGACAGAGGCCTACGAGCAGTACTTC
J: TRBJ1-2; D: -; size: -; V: TRBV6-6; CDR3: CASSLTGTNYGYTF; DNA: TGTGCCAGCAGTCTCACAGGGACCAACTATGGCTACACCTTC
J: TRBJ2-7; D: TRBD1; size: few; V: TRBV6-5; CDR3: CASRKQGGEQYF; DNA: TGTGCCAGCAGAAAACAGGGGGGCGAGCAGTACTTC
J: TRBJ2-1; D: TRBD2; size: -; V: TRBV6-5; CDR3: CASSYYSGGYYNEQFF; DNA: TGTGCCAGCAGTTACTATAGCGGGGGATACTACAATGAGCAGTTCTTC
J: TRBJ2-7; D: -; size: -; V: TRBV4-1; CDR3: CASSQDMLGSSYEQYF; DNA: TGCGCCAGCAGCCAAGACATGCTGGGGAGCTCCTACGAGCAGTACTTC
J: TRBJ1-5; D: -; size: once; V: TRBV9; CDR3: CASSFSPPRQPGKSNQPQHF; DNA: TGTGCCAGCAGCTTCTCCCCCCCTAGGCAGCCTGGTAAAAGCAATCAGCCCCAGCATTTT
J: TRBJ1-2; D: TRBD1; size: -; V: TRBV7-9; CDR3: CASSPRQGTDGYTF; DNA: TGTGCCAGCAGCCCCCGACAGGGGACGGATGGCTACACCTTC
J: TRBJ2-7; D: -; size: -; V: TRBV6-5; CDR3: CASSYRQAPYEQYF; DNA: TGTGCCAGCAGTTACAGGCAGGCCCCCTACGAGCAGTACTTC
J: TRBJ2-4; D: TRBD2; size: -; V: TRBV18; CDR3: CASSPWPSGSGDKNIQYF; DNA: TGTGCCAGCTCACCATGGCCGAGCGGGAGCGGGGACAAAAACATTCAGTACTTC
J: TRBJ2-3; D: -; size: -; V: TRBV2; CDR3: CASSEIAFTQYF; DNA: TGTGCCAGCAGTGAGATAGCGTTTACGCAGTATTTT
J: TRBJ2-1; D: TRBD2; size: -; V: TRBV10-2; CDR3: CASTSGLGYEQFF; DNA: TGCGCCAGCACCTCAGGACTAGGATATGAGCAGTTCTTC
J: TRBJ2-7; D: TRBD2; size: -; V: TRBV5-4; CDR3: CASSWGGAGYEQYF; DNA: TGTGCCAGCAGCTGGGGGGGAGCGGGATACGAGCAGTACTTC
J: TRBJ1-3; D: -; size: few; V: TRBV10-3; CDR3: CAISDRSSGNTIYF; DNA: TGTGCCATCAGCGACAGGAGCTCTGGAAACACCATATATTTT
J: TRBJ2-5; D: -; size: -; V: TRBV13; CDR3: CASSLAEETQYF; DNA: TGTGCCAGCAGCTTAGCGGAAGAGACCCAGTACTTC
J: TRBJ2-3; D: -; size: once; V: TRBV11-3; CDR3: CASSLGSASEDTQYF; DNA: TGTGCCAGCAGCTTAGGGTCCGCTAGCGAGGATACGCAGTATTTT
J: TRBJ1-1; D: TRBD1; size: -; V: TRBV25-1; CDR3: CASSHTGGGLNTEAFF; DNA: TGTGCCAGCAGTCATACAGGGGGCGGTCTGAACACTGAAGCTTTCTTT
J: TRBJ2-1; D: -; size: -; V: TRBV19; CDR3: CASSPISNEQFF; DNA: TGTGCCAGTAGTCCGATCAGCAATGAGCAGTTCTTC
J: TRBJ2-7; D: -; size: -; V: TRBV5-6; CDR3: CASSLWRQFREQYF; DNA: TGTGCCAGCAGCTTGTGGCGACAATTTCGGGAGCAGTACTTC
J: TRBJ2-2; D: TRBD2; size: once; V: TRBV9; CDR3: CASSGTGTSGADRELFF; DNA: TGTGCCAGCAGCGGGACTGGGACTAGCGGGGCCGACAGGGAGCTGTTTTTT
J: TRBJ2-7; D: -; size: -; V: TRBV2; CDR3: CAGKRRLDTYEQYF; DNA: TGTGCCGGAAAGAGGAGGTTAGACACCTACGAGCAGTACTTC
J: TRBJ2-1; D: -; size: few; V: TRBV5-3; CDR3: CARSIADEEFF; DNA: TGTGCCAGAAGCATAGCGGACGAAGAGTTCTTC
J: TRBJ2-2; D: -; size: few; V: TRBV6-5; CDR3: CASSYSSGPSTGELFF; DNA: TGTGCCAGCAGTTACTCCTCGGGGCCGAGTACCGGGGAGCTGTTTTTT
J: TRBJ1-3; D: -; size: -; V: TRBV9; CDR3: CASSVGRVSGNTIYF; DNA: TGTGCCAGCAGCGTAGGGAGGGTCTCTGGAAACACCATATATTTT
J: TRBJ2-7; D: -; size: -; V: TRBV18; CDR3: CASSPWDQSYEQYF; DNA: TGTGCCAGCTCACCATGGGACCAATCCTACGAGCAGTACTTC
J: TRBJ1-2; D: TRBD1; size: -; V: TRBV6-9; CDR3: CASLGQGGGDNYGYTF; DNA: TGTGCCAGCCTAGGACAGGGAGGAGGGGATAACTATGGCTACACCTTC
J: TRBJ2-7; D: -; size: -; V: TRBV19; CDR3: CASSPGRTYEQYF; DNA: TGTGCCAGTAGTCCGGGACGGACCTACGAGCAGTACTTC
J: TRBJ2-7; D: -; size: -; V: TRBV7-9; CDR3: CASSLGRAYEQYF; DNA: TGTGCCAGCAGCTTAGGCAGGGCCTACGAGCAGTACTTC
J: TRBJ2-5; D: TRBD1; size: -; V: TRBV2; CDR3: CASSVPGQGGQETQYF; DNA: TGTGCCAGCAGTGTCCCGGGACAGGGAGGTCAAGAGACCCAGTACTTC
J: TRBJ2-7; D: TRBD2; size: -; V: TRBV5-4; CDR3: CASSWNSGPGEQYF; DNA: TGTGCCAGCAGCTGGAATAGCGGGCCAGGGGAGCAGTACTTC
J: TRBJ2-7; D: -; size: few; V: TRBV15; CDR3: CATSIYQLEGPEQYF; DNA: TGTGCCACCAGCATCTATCAGTTGGAGGGCCCCGAGCAGTACTTC
J: TRBJ2-3; D: TRBD2; size: -; V: TRBV19; CDR3: CASSPGGPRSDTQYF; DNA: TGTGCCAGTAGCCCGGGGGGTCCCCGGTCCGATACGCAGTATTTT
J: TRBJ2-1; D: -; size: -; V: TRBV10-1; CDR3: CASSETTVSSYNEQFF; DNA: TGCGCCAGCAGTGAGACGACAGTAAGCTCCTACAATGAGCAGTTCTTC
J: TRBJ2-5; D: -; size: -; V: TRBV4-2; CDR3: CASSRLGQQETQYF; DNA: TGTGCCAGCAGCAGACTAGGTCAACAAGAGACCCAGTACTTC
J: TRBJ1-6; D: -; size: -; V: TRBV6-1; CDR3: CASKGDGTYNSPLHF; DNA: TGTGCCAGCAAGGGGGATGGAACCTATAATTCACCCCTCCACTTT
J: TRBJ2-3; D: TRBD2; size: -; V: TRBV5-1; CDR3: CASSLGGSTDTQYF; DNA: TGCGCCAGCAGCCTGGGGGGGAGCACAGATACGCAGTATTTT
J: TRBJ1-2; D: TRBD1; size: -; V: TRBV6-5; CDR3: CASSYGGQGAGYTF; DNA: TGTGCCAGCAGTTACGGGGGACAGGGGGCTGGCTACACCTTC
J: TRBJ1-5; D: TRBD1; size: few; V: TRBV5-1; CDR3: CASSLTPGQGINQPQHF; DNA: TGCGCCAGCAGCTTGACCCCCGGACAGGGAATTAATCAGCCCCAGCATTTT
J: TRBJ2-5; D: -; size: -; V: TRBV5-1; CDR3: CASSPTTQETQYF; DNA: TGCGCCAGCAGCCCGACTACCCAGGAGACCCAGTACTTC